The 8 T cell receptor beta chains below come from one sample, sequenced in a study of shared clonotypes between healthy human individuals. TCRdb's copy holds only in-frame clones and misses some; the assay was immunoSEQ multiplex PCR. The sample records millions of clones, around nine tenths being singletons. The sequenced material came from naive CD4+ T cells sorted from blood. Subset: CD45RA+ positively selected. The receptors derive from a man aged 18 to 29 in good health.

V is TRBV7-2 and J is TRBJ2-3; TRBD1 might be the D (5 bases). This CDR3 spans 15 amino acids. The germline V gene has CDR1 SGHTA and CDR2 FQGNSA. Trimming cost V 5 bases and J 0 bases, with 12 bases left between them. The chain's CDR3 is CASSPGATSTDTQYF. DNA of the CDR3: TGTGCCAGCAGCCCTGGGGCGACTAGCACAGATACGCAGTATTTT.

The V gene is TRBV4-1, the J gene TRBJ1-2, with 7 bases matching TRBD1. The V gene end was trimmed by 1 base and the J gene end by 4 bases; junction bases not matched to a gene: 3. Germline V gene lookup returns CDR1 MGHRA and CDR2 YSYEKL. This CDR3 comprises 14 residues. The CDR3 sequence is CASSQGAGGYGYTF. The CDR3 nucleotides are TGCGCCAGCAGCCAAGGGGCAGGGGGCTATGGCTACACCTTC.

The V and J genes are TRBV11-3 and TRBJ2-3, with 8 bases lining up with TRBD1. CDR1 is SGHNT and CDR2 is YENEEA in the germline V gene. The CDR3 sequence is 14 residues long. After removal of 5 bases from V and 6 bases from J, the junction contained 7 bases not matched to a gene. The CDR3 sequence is CASSHGQGVDTQYF. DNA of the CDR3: TGTGCCAGCAGCCACGGACAGGGAGTCGATACGCAGTATTTT.

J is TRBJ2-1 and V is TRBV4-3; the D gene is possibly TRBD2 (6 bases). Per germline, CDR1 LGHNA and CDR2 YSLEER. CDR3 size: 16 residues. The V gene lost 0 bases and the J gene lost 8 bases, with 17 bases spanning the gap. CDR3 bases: TGCGCCAGCAGCCAAGATCTTCGGAGGGAGCGGGATGAGCAGTTCTTC. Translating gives CASSQDLRRERDEQFF.

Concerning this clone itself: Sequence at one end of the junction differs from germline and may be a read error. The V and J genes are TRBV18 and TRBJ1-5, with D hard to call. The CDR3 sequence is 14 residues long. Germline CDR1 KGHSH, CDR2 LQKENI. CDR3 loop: CASSPPGSTQPQHF. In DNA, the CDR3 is TGTGCCAGCTCACCACCAGGGAGCACTCAGCCCCAGCATTTT.

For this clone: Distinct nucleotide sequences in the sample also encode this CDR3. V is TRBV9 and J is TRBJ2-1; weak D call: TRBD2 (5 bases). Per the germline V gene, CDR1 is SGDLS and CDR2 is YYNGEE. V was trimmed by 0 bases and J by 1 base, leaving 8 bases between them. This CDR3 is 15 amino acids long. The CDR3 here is CASSVGSGSYNEQFF. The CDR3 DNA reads TGTGCCAGCAGCGTAGGATCGGGGTCCTACAATGAGCAGTTCTTC.

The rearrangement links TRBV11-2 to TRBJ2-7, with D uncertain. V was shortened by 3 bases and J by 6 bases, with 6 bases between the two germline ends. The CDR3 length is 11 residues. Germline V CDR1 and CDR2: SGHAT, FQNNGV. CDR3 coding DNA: TGTGCCAGCAGCTTTAACTCCGAGCAGTACTTC. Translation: CASSFNSEQYF.

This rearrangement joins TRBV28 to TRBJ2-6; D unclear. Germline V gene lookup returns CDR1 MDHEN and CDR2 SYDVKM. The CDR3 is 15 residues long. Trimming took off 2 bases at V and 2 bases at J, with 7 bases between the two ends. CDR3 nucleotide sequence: TGTGCCAGCAGTTTAGGCAGTGCTGGGGCCAACGTCCTGACTTTC. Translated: CASSLGSAGANVLTF.